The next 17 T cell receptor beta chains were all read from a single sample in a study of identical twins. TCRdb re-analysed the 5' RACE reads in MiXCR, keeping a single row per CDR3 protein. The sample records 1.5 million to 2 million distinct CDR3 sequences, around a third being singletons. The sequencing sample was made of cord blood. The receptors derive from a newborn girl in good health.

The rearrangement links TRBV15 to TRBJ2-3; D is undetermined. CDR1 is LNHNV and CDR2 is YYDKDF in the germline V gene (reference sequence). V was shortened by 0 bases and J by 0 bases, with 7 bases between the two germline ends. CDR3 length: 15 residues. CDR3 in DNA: TGTGCCACCAGCAGAGAGCGGATGAGCACAGATACGCAGTATTTT. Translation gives CATSRERMSTDTQYF.

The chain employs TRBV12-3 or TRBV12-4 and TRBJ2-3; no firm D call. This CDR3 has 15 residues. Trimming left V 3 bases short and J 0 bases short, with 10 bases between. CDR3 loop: CASSFGRSSTDTQYF. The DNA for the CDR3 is TGTGCCAGCAGTTTTGGGCGGTCTAGCACAGATACGCAGTATTTT.

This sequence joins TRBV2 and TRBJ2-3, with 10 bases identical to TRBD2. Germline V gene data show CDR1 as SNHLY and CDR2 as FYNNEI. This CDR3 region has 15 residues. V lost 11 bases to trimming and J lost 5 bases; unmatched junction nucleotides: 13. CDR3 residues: CAAPRAGGPQDTQYF. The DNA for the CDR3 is TGTGCCGCCCCGAGAGCGGGAGGGCCACAAGATACGCAGTATTTT.

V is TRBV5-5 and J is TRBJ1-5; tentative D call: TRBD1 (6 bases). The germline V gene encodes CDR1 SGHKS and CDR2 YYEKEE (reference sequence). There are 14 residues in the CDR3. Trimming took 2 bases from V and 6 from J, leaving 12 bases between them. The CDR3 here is CASSFLQGSQPQHF. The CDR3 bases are TGTGCCAGCAGCTTCCTACAGGGCAGTCAGCCCCAGCATTTT.

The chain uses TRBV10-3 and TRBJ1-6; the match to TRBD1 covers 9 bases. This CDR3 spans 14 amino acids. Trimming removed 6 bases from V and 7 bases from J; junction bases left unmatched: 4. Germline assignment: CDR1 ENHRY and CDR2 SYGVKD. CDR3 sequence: CAIRGTGRNSPLHF. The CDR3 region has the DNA TGTGCCATCAGAGGGACAGGGCGGAATTCACCCCTCCACTTT.

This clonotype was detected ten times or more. As DNA, the CDR3 is TGTGCCACCGTTAATGCCCCGACAGGGGGCTATGGCTACACCTTC. This translates into CATVNAPTGGYGYTF. The gene calls are TRBV10-3 and TRBJ1-2, with 9 bases lining up with TRBD1. V gave up 10 bases and J gave up 4 bases; unmatched junction bases: 13. CDR1 is ENHRY and CDR2 is SYGVKD in the germline V gene. This CDR3 has 15 amino acids.

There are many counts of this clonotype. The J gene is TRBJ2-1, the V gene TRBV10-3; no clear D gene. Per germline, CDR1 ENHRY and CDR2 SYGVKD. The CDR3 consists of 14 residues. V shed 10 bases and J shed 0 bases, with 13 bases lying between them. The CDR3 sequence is CASTPSSSYNEQFF. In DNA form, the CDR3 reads TGTGCCAGTACACCCTCTAGCTCCTACAATGAGCAGTTCTTC.

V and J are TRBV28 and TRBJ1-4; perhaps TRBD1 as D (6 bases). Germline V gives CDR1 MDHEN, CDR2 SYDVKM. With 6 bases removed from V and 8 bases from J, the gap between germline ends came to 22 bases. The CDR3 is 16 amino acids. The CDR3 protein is CASRPRTTGRHEKLFF. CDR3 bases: TGTGCCAGCAGGCCAAGAACCACAGGGAGGCACGAAAAACTGTTTTTT. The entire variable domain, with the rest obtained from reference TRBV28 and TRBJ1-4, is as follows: DVKVTQSSRYLVKRTGEKVFLECVQDMDHENMFWYRQDPGLGLRLIYFSYDVKMKEKGDIPEGYSVSREKKERFSLILESASTNQTSMYLCASRPRTTGRHEKLFFGSGTQLSVL.

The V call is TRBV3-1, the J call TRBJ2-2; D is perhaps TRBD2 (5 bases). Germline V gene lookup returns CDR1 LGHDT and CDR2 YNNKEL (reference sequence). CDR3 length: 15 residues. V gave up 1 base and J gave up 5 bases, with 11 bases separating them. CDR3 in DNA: TGTGCCAGCAGCCAAGTGTTGCGGGTAACCGGGGAGCTGTTTTTT. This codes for CASSQVLRVTGELFF.

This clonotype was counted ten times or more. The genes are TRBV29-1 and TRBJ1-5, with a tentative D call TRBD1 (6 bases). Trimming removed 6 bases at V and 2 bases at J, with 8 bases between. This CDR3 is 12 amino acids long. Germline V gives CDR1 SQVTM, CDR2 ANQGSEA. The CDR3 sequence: CSVRQGNQPQHF. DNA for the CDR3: TGCAGCGTACGACAGGGCAATCAGCCCCAGCATTTT.

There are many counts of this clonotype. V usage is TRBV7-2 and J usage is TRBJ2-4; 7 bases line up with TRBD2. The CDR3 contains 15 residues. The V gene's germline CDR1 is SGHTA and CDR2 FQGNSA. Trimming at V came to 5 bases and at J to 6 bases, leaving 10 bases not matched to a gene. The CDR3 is CASSDQLARGNIQYF. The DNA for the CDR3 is TGTGCCAGCAGCGACCAACTAGCGAGGGGAAACATTCAGTACTTC.

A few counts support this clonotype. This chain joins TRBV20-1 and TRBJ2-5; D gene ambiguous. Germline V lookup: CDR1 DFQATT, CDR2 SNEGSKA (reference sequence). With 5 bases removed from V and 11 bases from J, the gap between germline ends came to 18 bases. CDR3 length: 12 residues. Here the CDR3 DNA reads TGCAGTGCTGCCCTAGGACCCAATGAGCAGTACTTC. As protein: CSAALGPNEQYF.

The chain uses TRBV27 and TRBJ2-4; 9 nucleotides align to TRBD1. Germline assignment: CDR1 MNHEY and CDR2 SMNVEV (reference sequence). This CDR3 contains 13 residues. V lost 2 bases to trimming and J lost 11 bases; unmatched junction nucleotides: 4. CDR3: CASSLGRTGVQYF. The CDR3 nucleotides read TGTGCCAGCAGTTTAGGCAGGACAGGGGTTCAGTACTTC.

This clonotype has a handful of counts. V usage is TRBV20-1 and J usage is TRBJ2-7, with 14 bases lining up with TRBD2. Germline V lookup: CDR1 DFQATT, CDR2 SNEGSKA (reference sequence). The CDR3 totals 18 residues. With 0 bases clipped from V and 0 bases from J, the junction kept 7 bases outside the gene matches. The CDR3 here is CSARDHGLAGGVSYEQYF. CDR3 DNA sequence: TGCAGTGCTAGAGATCACGGACTAGCGGGAGGTGTCTCCTACGAGCAGTACTTC.

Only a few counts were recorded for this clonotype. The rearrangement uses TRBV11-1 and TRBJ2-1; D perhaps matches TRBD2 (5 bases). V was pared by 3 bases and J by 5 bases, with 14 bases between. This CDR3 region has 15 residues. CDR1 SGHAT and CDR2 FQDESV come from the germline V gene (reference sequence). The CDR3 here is CASSFAVASHNEQFF. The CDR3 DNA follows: TGTGCCAGCAGCTTTGCGGTGGCTAGCCACAATGAGCAGTTCTTC.

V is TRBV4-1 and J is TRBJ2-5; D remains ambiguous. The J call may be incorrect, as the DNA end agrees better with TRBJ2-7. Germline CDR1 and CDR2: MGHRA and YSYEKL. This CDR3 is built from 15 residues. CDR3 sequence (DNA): TGCGCCAGCAGCCATTTTTCGTTGGGAACCTACGAGCAGTACTTC. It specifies CASSHFSLGTYEQYF.

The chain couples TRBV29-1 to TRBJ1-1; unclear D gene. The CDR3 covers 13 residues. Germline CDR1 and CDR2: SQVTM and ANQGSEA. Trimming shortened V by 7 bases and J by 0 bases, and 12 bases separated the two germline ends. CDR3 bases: TGCAGCGGACTGGACGGGGTGAACACTGAAGCTTTCTTT. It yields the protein CSGLDGVNTEAFF.